This TCR beta chain appears in the sequencing data of a study of identical twins. From the 5' RACE reads, TCRdb called clonotypes with MiXCR, one entry per CDR3 protein. The sample includes approximately 150,000 distinct CDR3 sequences, roughly 3.3% of them seen just once. This clonotype was counted between two and nine times. Its antigen is unidentified. CDR3 length equals 15 residues. The trim removed 4 bases at V and 2 bases at J, leaving 6 bases unmatched. The germline gives CDR1 SEHNR, CDR2 FQNEAQ (reference sequence). Study-level points and caveats: A partial confounding effect on zero-insertion analyses could come from invariant MAIT and iNKT cells. Insertions were fewer in abundant cord blood beta clonotypes, whereas memory repertoires showed none of this pattern.

This receptor was taken from a man aged 18 to 35 in good health. The chain is built from TRBV7-9 and TRBJ2-7; 9 nucleotides agree with TRBD1. Sequencing was done on a sample of memory T cells sorted from blood. CDR3: CASSSGTGSPYEQYF. The CDR3 coding sequence is TGTGCCAGCAGCTCCGGGACAGGGAGTCCCTACGAGCAGTACTTC.